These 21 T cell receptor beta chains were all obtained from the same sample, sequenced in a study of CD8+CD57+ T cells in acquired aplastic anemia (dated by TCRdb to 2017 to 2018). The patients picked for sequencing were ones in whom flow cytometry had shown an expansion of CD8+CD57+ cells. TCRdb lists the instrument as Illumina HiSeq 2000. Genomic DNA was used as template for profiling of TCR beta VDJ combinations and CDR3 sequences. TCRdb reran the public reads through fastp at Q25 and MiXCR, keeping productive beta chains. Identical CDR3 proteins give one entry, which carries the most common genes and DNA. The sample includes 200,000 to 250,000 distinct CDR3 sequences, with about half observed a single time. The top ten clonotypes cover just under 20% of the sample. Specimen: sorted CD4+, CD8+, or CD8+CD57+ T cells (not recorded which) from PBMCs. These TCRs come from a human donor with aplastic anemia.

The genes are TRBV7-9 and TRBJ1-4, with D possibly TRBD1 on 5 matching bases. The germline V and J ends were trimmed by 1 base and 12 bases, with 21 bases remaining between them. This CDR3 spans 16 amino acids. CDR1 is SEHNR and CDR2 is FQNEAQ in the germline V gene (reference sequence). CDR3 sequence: CASSLVAGLGNEELFF. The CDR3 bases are TGTGCCAGCAGCTTAGTAGCAGGGCTCGGTAATGAGGAACTGTTTTTT.

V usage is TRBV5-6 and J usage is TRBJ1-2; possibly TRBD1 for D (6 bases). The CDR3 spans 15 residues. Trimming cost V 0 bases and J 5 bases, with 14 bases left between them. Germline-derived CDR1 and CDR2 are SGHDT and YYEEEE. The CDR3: CASSLEGGQGYGYTF. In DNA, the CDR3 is TGTGCCAGCAGCTTGGAGGGGGGGCAAGGGTATGGCTACACCTTC.

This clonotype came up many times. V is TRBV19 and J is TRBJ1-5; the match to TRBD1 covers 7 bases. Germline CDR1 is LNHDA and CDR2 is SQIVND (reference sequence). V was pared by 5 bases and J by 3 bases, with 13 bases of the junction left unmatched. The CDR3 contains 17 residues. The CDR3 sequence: CASSAPGGTAFNQPQHF. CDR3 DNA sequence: TGTGCCAGTAGTGCCCCCGGCGGGACAGCCTTCAATCAGCCCCAGCATTTT.

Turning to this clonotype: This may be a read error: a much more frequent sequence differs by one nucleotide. CDR3 sequence: CASSHEDGGNSPPHF. The CDR3 nucleotides are TGCGCCAGCAGCCATGAAGACGGGGGGAATTCACCCCCCCACTTT. This chain links TRBV5-1 with TRBJ1-6, with D possibly TRBD1 on 5 matching bases. From germline, CDR1 is SGHRS and CDR2 YFSETQ. CDR3 length equals 15 residues.

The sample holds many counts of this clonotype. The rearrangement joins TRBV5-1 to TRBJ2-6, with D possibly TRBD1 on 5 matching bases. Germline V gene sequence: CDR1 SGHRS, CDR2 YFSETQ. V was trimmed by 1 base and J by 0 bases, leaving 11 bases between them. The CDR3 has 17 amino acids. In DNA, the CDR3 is TGCGCCAGCAGCTTGCTGGACAAGTTCTCTGGGGCCAACGTCCTGACTTTC. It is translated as CASSLLDKFSGANVLTF.

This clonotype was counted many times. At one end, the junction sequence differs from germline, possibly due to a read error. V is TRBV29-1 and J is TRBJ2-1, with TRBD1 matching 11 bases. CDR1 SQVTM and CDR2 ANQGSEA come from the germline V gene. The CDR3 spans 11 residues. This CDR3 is CSATIPGQGGF. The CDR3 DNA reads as TGCAGCGCCACTATTCCGGGACAGGGGGGCTTC.

DNA of the CDR3: TGTGCCAGCAGCGTAAGTCCCCGGACAGGGGACAGGGGTGAAAAACTGTTTTTT. Its protein product is CASSVSPRTGDRGEKLFF. V gene TRBV9 combines with J gene TRBJ1-4, with 10 bases identical to TRBD1. The CDR3 sequence is 18 residues long. The V segment lost 1 base and the J segment 7 bases; nucleotides outside the gene matches: 13. Germline-derived CDR1 and CDR2 are SGDLS and YYNGEE.

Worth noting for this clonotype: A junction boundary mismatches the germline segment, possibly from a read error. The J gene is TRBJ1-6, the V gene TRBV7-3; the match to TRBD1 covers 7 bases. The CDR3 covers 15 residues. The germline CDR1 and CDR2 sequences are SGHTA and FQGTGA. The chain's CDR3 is CASSLLDREVEPLHF. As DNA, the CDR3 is TGCGCCAGCAGCCTCCTAGACAGGGAAGTTGAACCCCTCCACTTT.

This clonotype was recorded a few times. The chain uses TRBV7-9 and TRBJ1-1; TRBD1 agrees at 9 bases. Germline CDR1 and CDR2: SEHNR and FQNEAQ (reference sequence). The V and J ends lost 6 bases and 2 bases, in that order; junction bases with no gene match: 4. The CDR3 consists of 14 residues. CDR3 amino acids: CASRDRGINTEAFF. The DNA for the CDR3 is TGTGCCAGCAGGGACAGGGGAATTAACACTGAAGCTTTCTTT.

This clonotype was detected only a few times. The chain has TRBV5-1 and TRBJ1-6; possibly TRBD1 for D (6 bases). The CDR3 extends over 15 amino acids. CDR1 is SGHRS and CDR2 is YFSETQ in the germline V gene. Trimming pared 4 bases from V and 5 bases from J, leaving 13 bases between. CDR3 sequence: CASSPGQLHNSPLHF. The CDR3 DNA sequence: TGCGCCAGCAGCCCGGGACAACTCCATAATTCACCCCTCCACTTT.

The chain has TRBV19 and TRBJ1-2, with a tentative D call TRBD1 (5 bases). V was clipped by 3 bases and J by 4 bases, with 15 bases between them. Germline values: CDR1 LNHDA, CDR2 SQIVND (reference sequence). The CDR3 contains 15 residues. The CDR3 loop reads CASSIGFQGTYGYTF. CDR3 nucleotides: TGTGCCAGTAGTATCGGGTTCCAGGGTACCTATGGCTACACCTTC.

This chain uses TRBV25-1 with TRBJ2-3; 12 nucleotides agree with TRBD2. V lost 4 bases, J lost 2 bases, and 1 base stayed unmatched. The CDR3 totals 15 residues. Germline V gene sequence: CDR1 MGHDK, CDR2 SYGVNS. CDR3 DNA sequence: TGTGCCAGCAGTGCTAGCGGGGGGGCCACAGATACGCAGTATTTT. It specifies CASSASGGATDTQYF.

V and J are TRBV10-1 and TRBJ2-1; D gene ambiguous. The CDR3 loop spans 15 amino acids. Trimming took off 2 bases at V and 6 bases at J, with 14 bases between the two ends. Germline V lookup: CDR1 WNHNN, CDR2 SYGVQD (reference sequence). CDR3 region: CASSEALSPGNEQFF. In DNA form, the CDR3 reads TGCGCCAGCAGTGAGGCGCTGAGTCCGGGCAATGAGCAGTTCTTC.

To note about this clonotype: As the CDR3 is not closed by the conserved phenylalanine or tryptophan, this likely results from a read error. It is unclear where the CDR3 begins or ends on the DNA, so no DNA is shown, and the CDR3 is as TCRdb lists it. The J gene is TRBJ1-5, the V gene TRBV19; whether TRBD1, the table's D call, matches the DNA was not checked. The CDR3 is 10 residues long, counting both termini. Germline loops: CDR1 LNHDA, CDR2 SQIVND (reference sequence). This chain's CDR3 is CASSKPLARS.

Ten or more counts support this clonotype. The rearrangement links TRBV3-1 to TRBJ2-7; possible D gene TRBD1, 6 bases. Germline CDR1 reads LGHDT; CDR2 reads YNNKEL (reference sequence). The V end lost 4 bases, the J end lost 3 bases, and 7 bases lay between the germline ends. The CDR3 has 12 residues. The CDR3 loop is CASSRGGYEQYF. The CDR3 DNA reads TGTGCCAGCAGCCGAGGGGGCTACGAGCAGTACTTC.

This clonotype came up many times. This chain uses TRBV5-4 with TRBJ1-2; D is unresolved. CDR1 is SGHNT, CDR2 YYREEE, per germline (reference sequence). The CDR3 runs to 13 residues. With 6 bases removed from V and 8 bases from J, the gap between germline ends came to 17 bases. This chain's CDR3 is CASKLGPGRGYTF. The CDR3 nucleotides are TGTGCCAGCAAGCTTGGACCCGGGAGGGGCTACACCTTC. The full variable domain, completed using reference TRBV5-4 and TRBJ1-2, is ETGVTQSPTHLIKTRGQQVTLRCSSQSGHNTVSWYQQALGQGPQFIFQYYREEENGRGNFPPRFSGLQFPNYSSELNVNALELDDSALYLCASKLGPGRGYTFGSGTRLTVV.

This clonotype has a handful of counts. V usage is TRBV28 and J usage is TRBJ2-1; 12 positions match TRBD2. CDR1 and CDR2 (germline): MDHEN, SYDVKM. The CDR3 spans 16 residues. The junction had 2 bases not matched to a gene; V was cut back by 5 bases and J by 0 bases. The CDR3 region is CASSMTSGGSYNEQFF. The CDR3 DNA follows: TGTGCCAGCAGTATGACTAGCGGGGGCTCCTACAATGAGCAGTTCTTC.

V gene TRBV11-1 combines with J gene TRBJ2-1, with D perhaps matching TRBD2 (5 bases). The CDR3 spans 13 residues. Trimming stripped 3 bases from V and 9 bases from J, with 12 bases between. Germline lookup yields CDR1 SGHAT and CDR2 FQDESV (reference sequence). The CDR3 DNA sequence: TGTGCCAGCAGCTTCACCCCGGCGGGTGAGCAGTTCTTC. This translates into CASSFTPAGEQFF. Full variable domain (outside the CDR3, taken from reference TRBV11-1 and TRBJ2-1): EAEVAQSPRYKITEKSQAVAFWCDPISGHATLYWYRQILGQGPELLVQFQDESVVDDSQLPKDRFSAERLKGVDSTLKIQPAELGDSAMYLCASSFTPAGEQFFGPGTRLTVL.

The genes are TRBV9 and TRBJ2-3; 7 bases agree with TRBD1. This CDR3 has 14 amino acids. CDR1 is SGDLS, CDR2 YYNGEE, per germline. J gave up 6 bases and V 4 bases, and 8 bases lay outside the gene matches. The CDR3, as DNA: TGTGCCAGCAGCCAAACAGGGGATTGGGATACGCAGTATTTT. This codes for CASSQTGDWDTQYF.

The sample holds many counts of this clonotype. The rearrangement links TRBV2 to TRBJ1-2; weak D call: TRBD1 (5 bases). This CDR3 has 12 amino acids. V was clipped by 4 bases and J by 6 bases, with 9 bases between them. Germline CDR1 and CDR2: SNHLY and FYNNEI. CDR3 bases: TGTGCCAGCAGTGCCCAGGGTAATGGCTACACCTTC. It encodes CASSAQGNGYTF.

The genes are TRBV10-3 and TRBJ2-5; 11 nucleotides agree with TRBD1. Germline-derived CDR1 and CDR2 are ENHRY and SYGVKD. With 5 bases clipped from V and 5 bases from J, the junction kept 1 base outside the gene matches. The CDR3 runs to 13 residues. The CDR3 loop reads CAISRDRGETQYF. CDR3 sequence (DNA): TGTGCCATCAGTCGGGACAGGGGGGAGACCCAGTACTTC.